The 7 T cell receptor beta chains below come from one sample, sequenced in a study of blood T cell repertoires in COVID-19 (dated by TCRdb to about 2020). The protocol used for the library was the immunoSEQ multiplex PCR assay. The table was pulled from immuneACCESS by TCRdb, which kept in-frame rearrangements only. Such tables lose some clones; where checked, under half of the loss comes from unresolved V genes, and the rest has no known cause. A total of fewer than 250,000 clones appear in this sample, roughly four fifths of them only once. The ten largest account for approximately 4.5% of the sample. Sample: peripheral blood. The receptors come from a woman in her seventies with acute or convalescent COVID-19.

The rearrangement joins TRBV7-2 to TRBJ1-5; TRBD1 aligns across 9 bases. The CDR3 spans 17 residues. V lost 2 bases to trimming and J lost 4 bases; unmatched junction nucleotides: 9. The V gene's germline CDR1 is SGHTA and CDR2 FQGNSA. CDR3 nucleotide sequence: TGTGCCAGCAGCTTACCGGGACAGGGAGCATTTAATCAGCCCCAGCATTTT. The encoded protein is CASSLPGQGAFNQPQHF. The full variable domain, rest sourced from reference TRBV7-2 and TRBJ1-5, is GAGVSQSPSNKVTEKGKDVELRCDPISGHTALYWYRQSLGQGLEFLIYFQGNSAPDKSGLPSDRFSAERTGGSVSTLTIQRTQQEDSAVYLCASSLPGQGAFNQPQHFGDGTRLSIL.

J is TRBJ1-1 and V is TRBV3-1 (or the pseudogene TRBV3-2); D is uncertain. Germline CDR1 reads LGHDT; CDR2 reads YNNKEL (reference sequence). V was pared by 6 bases and J by 11 bases, with 16 bases between. This CDR3 comprises 12 residues. The CDR3, as DNA: TGTGCCAGCAGTCTGGCGGGCGCTGCGGCTTTCTTT. The encoded protein is CASSLAGAAAFF.

The chain couples TRBV24-1 to TRBJ2-1, with 8 positions matching TRBD1. This CDR3 contains 13 residues. V trimming: 4 bases; J trimming: 7 bases; junction bases outside the gene matches: 2. Germline values: CDR1 KGHDR, CDR2 SFDVKD. CDR3 DNA: TGTGCCACCAGTGAGCGACAGGGGAATGAGCAGTTCTTC. Amino acids: CATSERQGNEQFF.

The table lists this clone with a few counts. This chain links TRBV19 with TRBJ1-5, with a tentative D call TRBD1 (5 bases). Trimming removed 1 base at V and 2 bases at J, with 6 bases between. CDR1 LNHDA and CDR2 SQIVND come from the germline V gene (reference sequence). CDR3 length equals 14 residues. The CDR3 bases are TGTGCCAGTAGTATAGTGGGGCGCAATCAGCCCCAGCATTTT. It codes for CASSIVGRNQPQHF.

This clone was found once. The identical CDR3 is also encoded by other nucleotide sequences in the sample. V gene TRBV3-1 (or the pseudogene TRBV3-2) combines with J gene TRBJ2-3; D remains ambiguous. CDR1 LGHDT and CDR2 YNNKEL come from the germline V gene (reference sequence). This CDR3 spans 12 amino acids. Between the trimmed V and J ends, which lost 6 bases and 0 bases, there was a span of 4 bases. DNA of the CDR3: TGTGCCAGCAGTTTAAGCACAGATACGCAGTATTTT. This sequence encodes CASSLSTDTQYF.

This chain links TRBV5-1 with TRBJ1-2; 8 bases fit TRBD1. Looked up from germline, CDR1 is SGHRS and CDR2 is YFSETQ. The V segment lost 0 bases and the J segment 7 bases; nucleotides outside the gene matches: 23. The CDR3 spans 20 residues. Written as DNA, the CDR3 is TGCGCCAGCAGCTTGGTGTCCGGTAAGGACAGGGCGTCCCTGGCTGGTGGCTACACCTTC. As protein: CASSLVSGKDRASLAGGYTF.

This CDR3 reads CASSEVITVPFF. The CDR3 coding sequence is TGTGCCAGCAGTGAAGTTATAACAGTACCGTTCTTC. This rearrangement joins TRBV6-1 to TRBJ2-1; D call uncertain. There are 12 residues in the CDR3. Looked up from germline, CDR1 is MNHNS and CDR2 is SASEGT. The V gene lost 1 base and the J gene lost 15 bases, with 13 bases spanning the gap.